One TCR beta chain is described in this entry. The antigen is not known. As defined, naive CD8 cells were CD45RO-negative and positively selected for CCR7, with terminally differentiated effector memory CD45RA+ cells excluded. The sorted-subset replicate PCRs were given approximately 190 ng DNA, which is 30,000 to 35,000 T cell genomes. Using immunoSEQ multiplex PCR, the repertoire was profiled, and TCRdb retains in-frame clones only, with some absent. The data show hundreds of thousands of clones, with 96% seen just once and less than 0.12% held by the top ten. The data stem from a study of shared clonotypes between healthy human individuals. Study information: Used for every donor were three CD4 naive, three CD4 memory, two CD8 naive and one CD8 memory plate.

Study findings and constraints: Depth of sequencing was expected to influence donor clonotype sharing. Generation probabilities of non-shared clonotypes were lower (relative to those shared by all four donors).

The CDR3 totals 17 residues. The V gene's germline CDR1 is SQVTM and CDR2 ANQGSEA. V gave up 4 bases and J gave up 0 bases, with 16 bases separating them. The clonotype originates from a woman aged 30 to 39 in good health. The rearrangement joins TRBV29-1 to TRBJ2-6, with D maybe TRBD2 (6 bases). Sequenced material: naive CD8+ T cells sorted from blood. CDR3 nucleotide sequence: TGCAGCGTTGGGACGTGGGACTCCCGCTCTGGGGCCAACGTCCTGACTTTC. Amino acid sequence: CSVGTWDSRSGANVLTF.